The clone carrying this TCR beta chain appeared once. The antigen is unknown. TCRdb's table, derived via immunoSEQ multiplex PCR, lists solely in-frame clones and lacks some. The sample lists some 10,000 clones, roughly four fifths seen once, with about 3.6% in the top ten. The data were obtained in a study of pediatric ulcerative colitis. General study results and limits: Compared with controls, ulcerative colitis showed greater blood-rectum clone sharing. Some T cells in rectal biopsies may come from blood, especially with overt colitis. A couple of rectal CDR3 clonotypes occurred in all ulcerative colitis patients. Repertoires came from total lymphocyte DNA, not specific subsets.

The rectum was sampled with one to two pinch biopsies at colonoscopy. CDR1 is LGHNA, CDR2 YSLEER, per germline. CDR3 length: 16 amino acids. Trimming stripped 0 bases from V and 6 bases from J, with 15 bases between. This clonotype originated in a girl aged 10-17 years who was a control in a study of pediatric ulcerative colitis. The sample was gut tissue. V gene TRBV4-3 combines with J gene TRBJ2-1; the D is unclear. Here the CDR3 DNA reads TGCGCCAGCAGCCAAGACCCCTTAGGACCGGGCAATGAGCAGTTCTTC. Protein product: CASSQDPLGPGNEQFF.